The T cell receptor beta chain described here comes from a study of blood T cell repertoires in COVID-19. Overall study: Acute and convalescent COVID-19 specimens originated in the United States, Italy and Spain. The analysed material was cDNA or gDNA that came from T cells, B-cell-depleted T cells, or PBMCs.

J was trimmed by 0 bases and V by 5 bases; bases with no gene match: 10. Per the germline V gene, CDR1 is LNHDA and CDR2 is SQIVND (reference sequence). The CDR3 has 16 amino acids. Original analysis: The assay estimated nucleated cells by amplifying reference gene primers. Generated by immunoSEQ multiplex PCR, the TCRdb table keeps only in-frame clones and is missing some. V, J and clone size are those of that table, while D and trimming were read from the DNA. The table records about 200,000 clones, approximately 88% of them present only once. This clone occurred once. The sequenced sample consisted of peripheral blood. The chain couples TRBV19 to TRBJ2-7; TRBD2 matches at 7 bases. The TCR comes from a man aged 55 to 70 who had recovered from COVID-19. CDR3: CASSPRGAGSSYEQYF. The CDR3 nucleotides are TGTGCCAGTAGTCCCCGGGGAGCGGGGAGCTCCTACGAGCAGTACTTC.